Listed below are T cell receptor beta chains from one sample, sequenced in a study of cytomegalovirus exposure and HLA in healthy donors. The assay was immunoSEQ multiplex PCR, and TCRdb's table has in-frame clones only and misses some. The table has 110,000 or so clones, around 81% seen once; the top ten hold 2.2%. Sequenced sample: PBMCs. The receptor set was obtained from a woman under 40 in good health and CMV-seronegative. Each CDR3 is given with its conserved first and last residue. D genes are given only for firm matches. Part of the rows lack a size; the others show once, few, many or a class for expanded clones.

cdr3_nt,cdr3_aa,cdr3_length,j_call,clone_size,v_call,d_call
TGTGCCAGCTGCACGGACAGGACGTTAGGGATGTTGGCCGAGCAGTACTTC,CASCTDRTLGMLAEQYF,17,TRBJ2-7,NA,TRBV28,TRBD1
TGCAGCGTTCCTAGGGGAGGGGGAGAGACCCAGTACTTC,CSVPRGGGETQYF,13,TRBJ2-5,NA,TRBV29-1,NA
TGTGCCAGCAGCCAAGAAGTCCCAGCGGGGGCAGATACGCAGTATTTT,CASSQEVPAGADTQYF,16,TRBJ2-3,NA,TRBV4-2,TRBD2
TGTGCCACCAGCGGTGACAGGGGAGTCAATGAGCAGTTCTTC,CATSGDRGVNEQFF,14,TRBJ2-1,NA,TRBV15,TRBD1
TGTGCCAGCAGTTACGCCCAAAGGAGCTCCTACAATGAGCAGTTCTTC,CASSYAQRSSYNEQFF,16,TRBJ2-1,NA,TRBV6-6,NA
TGTGCCAGCAGTACTAGCGGGAGGGGCAATGAGCAGTTCTTC,CASSTSGRGNEQFF,14,TRBJ2-1,NA,TRBV28,TRBD2
TGTGCCAGCACCACTACAGGGGGTTTTTCGAACACTGAAGCTTTCTTT,CASTTTGGFSNTEAFF,16,TRBJ1-1,NA,TRBV7-2,TRBD1
TGTGCCAGCAGTTTAGGGGACAGACTCTACGAGCAGTACTTC,CASSLGDRLYEQYF,14,TRBJ2-7,NA,TRBV27,TRBD1
TGTGCCAGCAGCTTAGAGACGGGAGGGTGGACCGGGGAGCTGTTTTTT,CASSLETGGWTGELFF,16,TRBJ2-2,few,TRBV7-9,TRBD2
TGTGCCAGCAGTTTGTTTCGGGGGGCTAACTATGGCTACACCTTC,CASSLFRGANYGYTF,15,TRBJ1-2,NA,TRBV28,NA
TGTGCCAGCAGCTTCGGCGGGAGGGCCGTTACAGATACGCAGTATTTT,CASSFGGRAVTDTQYF,16,TRBJ2-3,NA,TRBV7-2,TRBD2
TGTGCCTGGAGTCCGCCGGACAGGGCTATTCAGCCCCAGCATTTT,CAWSPPDRAIQPQHF,15,TRBJ1-5,NA,TRBV30,TRBD1
TGTGCCAGCTCACCACCTATAGCCATGAACACTGAAGCTTTCTTT,CASSPPIAMNTEAFF,15,TRBJ1-1,NA,TRBV18,NA
TGTGCCAGCAGTGGCTGGGACAGCTTCTCCTACAATGAGCAGTTCTTC,CASSGWDSFSYNEQFF,16,TRBJ2-1,NA,TRBV6-1,TRBD1
TGCGCCAGCAGCCAAGTGACAGGGGTCGATGAGCAGTTCTTC,CASSQVTGVDEQFF,14,TRBJ2-1,NA,TRBV4-1,TRBD1
TGTGCCAGCGGGGCGTTTAGACGGACTGAAGCTTTCTTT,CASGAFRRTEAFF,13,TRBJ1-1,NA,TRBV9,NA
TGCGCCAGCAGCACCGGACAGGGGTTTGGAAACACCATATATTTT,CASSTGQGFGNTIYF,15,TRBJ1-3,NA,TRBV23-1,TRBD1
TGTGCCAGCTCACAGGGACAGCGAAGCTCTGGGGCCAACGTCCTGACTTTC,CASSQGQRSSGANVLTF,17,TRBJ2-6,NA,TRBV18,TRBD1
TGTGCCAGCAGCCAAGAGCCCCACACAGAGACATGTAACTATGGCTACACCTTC,CASSQEPHTETCNYGYTF,18,TRBJ1-2,NA,TRBV5-4,NA
TGTGCCGGCAGCCTCCTGGGAGTGACTGAGCAGTTCTTC,CAGSLLGVTEQFF,13,TRBJ2-1,NA,TRBV7-6,NA
TGTGCCAGCAGTTTTCGAGTGAACACCGGGGAGCTGTTTTTT,CASSFRVNTGELFF,14,TRBJ2-2,NA,TRBV28,NA
TGTGCCAGCACTTCCGGGACTAGCGGCAATGAGCAGTTCTTC,CASTSGTSGNEQFF,14,TRBJ2-1,NA,TRBV6-5,TRBD2
TGTGCCAGCAGTTCGAGGGCAGATTTGAACACTGAAGCTTTCTTT,CASSSRADLNTEAFF,15,TRBJ1-1,NA,TRBV5-5,NA
TGCAGCGTTGTGAGCGGGAACACTGAAGCTTTCTTT,CSVVSGNTEAFF,12,TRBJ1-1,few,TRBV29-1,NA
TGTGCCAGCAGCGTCGGGTCCGGCAGTAATGAAAAACTGTTTTTT,CASSVGSGSNEKLFF,15,TRBJ1-4,few,TRBV9,NA
TGTGCCAGCAGCCCGCTAGCGGGAGGGCCTAATGAGCAGTTCTTC,CASSPLAGGPNEQFF,15,TRBJ2-1,NA,TRBV14,TRBD2
TGTGCCAGCAGGTCTGGACAGACCCTCGAGCAGTACTTC,CASRSGQTLEQYF,13,TRBJ2-7,few,TRBV5-6,NA
TGTGCCAGCAGCCCGCCGCGGGAGACCTACAATGAGCAGTTCTTC,CASSPPRETYNEQFF,15,TRBJ2-1,few,TRBV7-8,TRBD2
TGTGCCAGCAGCGCGCTACAGGGAACCGCGGCTTTCTTT,CASSALQGTAAFF,13,TRBJ1-1,NA,TRBV9,NA
TGTGCCAGCAGTAACCTCGACGGACTTCTCGTCTACGAGCAGTACTTC,CASSNLDGLLVYEQYF,16,TRBJ2-7,few,TRBV6-6,NA
TGTGGAACCCAGGTCCGGGGCTATGGCTACACCTTC,CGTQVRGYGYTF,12,TRBJ1-2,NA,TRBV2,NA
TGCGCCAGCAGCCTCAACAGGGCCGGCTCTGGAAACACCATATATTTT,CASSLNRAGSGNTIYF,16,TRBJ1-3,NA,TRBV4-1,NA
TGCGCCAGCAGCCAGTGGGACAGTCTTTACGAGCAGTACTTC,CASSQWDSLYEQYF,14,TRBJ2-7,NA,TRBV4-1,TRBD1
TGTGCCAGCAGCCCAGGCCGGGGGTCAACTAATGAAAAACTGTTTTTT,CASSPGRGSTNEKLFF,16,TRBJ1-4,once,TRBV7-6,NA
TGTGCCAGCAGCCCCCGCTGGCTGCGGGATTCCTACAATGAGCAGTTCTTC,CASSPRWLRDSYNEQFF,17,TRBJ2-1,once,TRBV7-2,NA
TGTGCCAGCACCCCCGCGTATGGCTACACCTTC,CASTPAYGYTF,11,TRBJ1-2,NA,TRBV2,NA
TGTGCCAGCGAAGGCCCCGAGGAGCCGTATGGCTACACCTTC,CASEGPEEPYGYTF,14,TRBJ1-2,NA,TRBV2,NA
TGTGCCAGCAGCTCACAGGGTATTGCCACCGGGGAGCTGTTTTTT,CASSSQGIATGELFF,15,TRBJ2-2,NA,TRBV6-5,NA
TGTGCCAGCAGCGCTTTGACAGGGGATAAACGTGGGGAGCTGTTTTTT,CASSALTGDKRGELFF,16,TRBJ2-2,once,TRBV7-9,TRBD1
TGTGCCAGCAGCCGGGACAGGGCTGGGGCCAACGTCCTGACTTTC,CASSRDRAGANVLTF,15,TRBJ2-6,NA,TRBV7-9,TRBD1
TGTGCCAGCAGCTTAAGGGACAGCCCAATCTCCGGGGCCAACGTCCTGACTTTC,CASSLRDSPISGANVLTF,18,TRBJ2-6,NA,TRBV11-2,TRBD1
TGTGCCAGCAGGAAGACAGGGGGCTCGAATGAGCAGTTCTTC,CASRKTGGSNEQFF,14,TRBJ2-1,NA,TRBV6-1,TRBD1
TGTGCCAGGACACCGGGACAGGGGGCTAATAATGAGCAGTTCTTC,CARTPGQGANNEQFF,15,TRBJ2-1,NA,TRBV27,TRBD1
TGTGCCATCAGCCCACGGGACAGGGGGACCCAAGAGACCCAGTACTTC,CAISPRDRGTQETQYF,16,TRBJ2-5,NA,TRBV10-3,TRBD1
TGTGCCAGCTCACCACTTTCCCGCTACGAGCAGTACTTC,CASSPLSRYEQYF,13,TRBJ2-7,NA,TRBV18,NA
TGTGCCAGCAGTTCTTACAGGGCCAATGAGCAGTTCTTC,CASSSYRANEQFF,13,TRBJ2-1,few,TRBV28,NA
TGTGCCAGTAGTCCCCAGGGGGCGAGTCATGGCTACACCTTC,CASSPQGASHGYTF,14,TRBJ1-2,NA,TRBV19,TRBD1
TGTGCCAGCAGCGCCAGACTAGGAATCGCAGATACGCAGTATTTT,CASSARLGIADTQYF,15,TRBJ2-3,NA,TRBV5-4,NA
TGTGCCAGCAGCCTCACGGCGGGAGAGGGGGGAAAGCAGTACTTC,CASSLTAGEGGKQYF,15,TRBJ2-7,NA,TRBV11-2,NA
TGTGCCAGCTCACATCGGGAGGGTTACGAGCAGTACTTC,CASSHREGYEQYF,13,TRBJ2-7,few,TRBV18,TRBD2
TGTGCCAGTAGCCCGGACGGGGTGTTGGGGGGCTACACCTTC,CASSPDGVLGGYTF,14,TRBJ1-2,NA,TRBV19,NA
TGCGCCAGCAGCTTACCCGGGAACACTGAAGCTTTCTTT,CASSLPGNTEAFF,13,TRBJ1-1,few,TRBV5-1,NA
TGTGCCTGGAGCACCCGGGGGTGGCGGGAGGCGGCACTCTACAATGAGCAGTTCTTC,CAWSTRGWREAALYNEQFF,19,TRBJ2-1,once,TRBV30,TRBD2